The 28 T cell receptor beta chains listed next were all sequenced from one sample in a study of post-analysis software for immune sequencing data. Unique-molecular-identifier-tagged TCR beta cDNA libraries were used. TCRdb analysed the PCR reads with MiXCR anew, one entry per CDR3 protein. Of about 160,000 distinct CDR3 sequences listed, 30% to 45% are singletons. The sample consisted of blood, taken after autologous hematopoietic stem cell transplantation. These TCRs come from a girl aged 5-17 years with multiple sclerosis.

The V gene is TRBV5-1, the J gene TRBJ2-7; TRBD1 matches 8 bases. CDR3 length: 14 residues. Germline lookup yields CDR1 SGHRS and CDR2 YFSETQ. Trimming took 1 base from V and 5 from J; bases not matched to a gene: 5. In nucleotides, the CDR3 is TGCGCCAGCAGCTTGACAGGGGGTTCCCACGAGCAGTACTTC. Translated, it gives CASSLTGGSHEQYF.

The rearrangement uses TRBV20-1 and TRBJ2-1, with D maybe TRBD2 (5 bases). The germline gives CDR1 DFQATT, CDR2 SNEGSKA (reference sequence). V was pared by 5 bases and J by 0 bases, with 20 bases between. This CDR3 is built from 17 residues. The CDR3 loop is CSASETTSSDSYNEQFF. DNA for the CDR3: TGCAGTGCTTCCGAGACTACCTCCTCTGACTCCTACAATGAGCAGTTCTTC.

The V and J genes are TRBV4-1 and TRBJ1-2; the match to TRBD1 covers 10 bases. CDR1 is MGHRA, CDR2 YSYEKL, per germline. This CDR3 is 15 amino acids long. Unmatched junction bases numbered 3, after V lost 4 bases and J lost 1 base. The CDR3 DNA reads TGCGCCAGCAGCCCGAGGACAGGGGGTAACTATGGCTACACCTTC. Its translation: CASSPRTGGNYGYTF.

The rearrangement uses TRBV7-2 and TRBJ2-2, with a weak D call TRBD2 (6 bases). Per the germline V gene, CDR1 is SGHTA and CDR2 is FQGNSA. The CDR3 is 16 amino acids. Trimming left V 2 bases short and J 4 bases short, with 14 bases between. CDR3 sequence: CASSLSREQGTGELFF. The CDR3 coding sequence is TGTGCCAGCAGCTTATCTCGGGAGCAAGGCACCGGGGAGCTGTTTTTT.

The chain combines TRBV11-2 with TRBJ1-2; D gene ambiguous. The CDR3 consists of 13 residues. CDR1 and CDR2 (germline): SGHAT, FQNNGV. Trimming removed 0 bases from V and 8 bases from J, with 10 bases in between. This chain's CDR3 is CASSLDPSGGYTF. In DNA form, the CDR3 reads TGTGCCAGCAGCTTAGACCCCTCCGGGGGCTACACCTTC.

V usage is TRBV24-1 and J usage is TRBJ2-1, with 7 bases that match TRBD2. The trim removed 4 bases at V and 0 bases at J, leaving 5 bases unmatched. Germline V gives CDR1 KGHDR, CDR2 SFDVKD. The CDR3 length is 16 residues. CDR3 protein: CATSEVAGSSYNEQFF. CDR3 nucleotides: TGTGCCACCAGTGAAGTAGCGGGCAGCTCCTACAATGAGCAGTTCTTC.

The chain has TRBV5-5 and TRBJ2-3; maybe TRBD2 (5 bases). V was trimmed by 2 bases and J by 2 bases, leaving 12 bases between them. Looked up from germline, CDR1 is SGHKS and CDR2 is YYEKEE (reference sequence). The length of the CDR3 is 15 residues. CDR3 in amino acids: CASSFLHGNTDTQYF. The DNA of the CDR3 is TGTGCCAGCAGCTTTCTTCACGGGAACACAGATACGCAGTATTTT. Filled out from reference TRBV5-5 and TRBJ2-3, the complete variable domain reads DAGVTQSPTHLIKTRGQQVTLRCSPISGHKSVSWYQQVLGQGPQFIFQYYEKEERGRGNFPDRFSARQFPNYSSELNVNALLLGDSALYLCASSFLHGNTDTQYFGPGTRLTVL.

This clonotype was counted only a few times. This chain joins TRBV6-6 and TRBJ2-3, with 10 bases aligning to TRBD2. Trimming at V came to 6 bases and at J to 6 bases, leaving 12 bases not matched to a gene. The CDR3 contains 16 residues. The germline CDR1 and CDR2 sequences are MNHNY and SVGAGI (reference sequence). The CDR3: CASSPRASGSWDTQYF. DNA for the CDR3: TGTGCCAGCAGCCCCCGGGCTAGCGGGAGCTGGGATACGCAGTATTTT.

The chain joins TRBV13 to TRBJ2-7; D possibly matches TRBD1 or TRBD2 (5 bases each). The DNA end lines up better with TRBJ2-5; the J call may be wrong. The CDR3 runs 14 residues. The germline CDR1 and CDR2 sequences are PRHDT and FYEKMQ (reference sequence). The CDR3 loop reads CASSLSGGWETQYF. The CDR3 DNA reads as TGTGCCAGCAGCTTATCTGGGGGTTGGGAGACCCAGTACTTC.

Only one count was recorded for this clonotype. One end of the junction is discordant with germline, which a read error may explain. V and J are TRBV28 and TRBJ1-5; unclear D gene. CDR1 MDHEN and CDR2 SYDVKM come from the germline V gene. This CDR3 comprises 18 residues. The CDR3 spells CAGSFLSNSPRINQPQHF. The CDR3 nucleotides are TGTGCCGGCAGTTTTTTATCGAACAGCCCCCGAATCAATCAGCCCCAGCATTTT.

This chain uses TRBV7-8 with TRBJ2-5; D unclear. CDR1 and CDR2 (germline): SGHVS, FQNEAQ. The CDR3 length is 13 residues. V was trimmed by 6 bases and J by 3 bases, leaving 11 bases between them. CDR3: CASRAWTEETQYF. CDR3 coding DNA: TGTGCCAGCAGGGCATGGACGGAAGAGACCCAGTACTTC. Supplemented by reference TRBV7-8 and TRBJ2-5, the full variable domain reads GAGVSQSPRYKVAKRGQDVALRCDPISGHVSLFWYQQALGQGPEFLTYFQNEAQLDKSGLPSDRFFAERPEGSVSTLKIQRTQQEDSAVYLCASRAWTEETQYFGPGTRLLVL.

Comments on this clonotype: A much larger clone is a single base away; this may be a read error. The CDR3 sequence is CASSYGAAEAFF. CDR3 DNA: TGTGCCAGCAGTTACGGGGCTGCTGAAGCTTTCTTT. The V and J genes are TRBV6-5 and TRBJ1-1, with D tentatively TRBD1 (5 bases). Germline CDR1 reads MNHEY; CDR2 reads SVGAGI. This CDR3 contains 12 residues. Trimming cost V 2 bases and J 6 bases, with 7 bases left between them.

This rearrangement joins TRBV7-6 to TRBJ2-7; 7 bases are shared with TRBD1. CDR1 SGHVS and CDR2 FNYEAQ come from the germline V gene. The V segment lost 5 bases and the J segment 4 bases; nucleotides outside the gene matches: 8. This CDR3 contains 14 residues. The CDR3 DNA is TGTGCCAGCAGCCCACAGGGGAATTCGTACGAGCAGTACTTC. Translation: CASSPQGNSYEQYF.

The sample holds a few counts of this clonotype. The chain links TRBV15 to TRBJ2-7, with 7 positions matching TRBD2. The trim removed 0 bases at V and 7 bases at J, leaving 12 bases unmatched. CDR1 LNHNV and CDR2 YYDKDF come from the germline V gene (reference sequence). This CDR3 is 16 amino acids long. The CDR3 DNA reads TGTGCCACCAGCAGAGAGTTTGGGGGAGGGCTAGGTGAGCAGTACTTC. Amino acids: CATSREFGGGLGEQYF.

The rearrangement links TRBV20-1 to TRBJ1-1; 7 bases align to TRBD1. From germline, CDR1 is DFQATT and CDR2 SNEGSKA (reference sequence). V was pared by 5 bases and J by 3 bases, with 18 bases of the junction left unmatched. The CDR3 is made up of 17 amino acids. The CDR3 bases are TGCAGTGCTGGGTTACTGGGGACAGCATATGGCTACACTGAAGCTTTCTTT. Its translation is CSAGLLGTAYGYTEAFF.

This clonotype has a handful of counts. J is TRBJ2-7 and V is TRBV12-3 or TRBV12-4, with 9 positions matching TRBD2. With 3 bases clipped from V and 12 bases from J, the junction kept 6 bases outside the gene matches. The CDR3 is 12 amino acids. CDR3 sequence: CASSFGLARSYF. For the CDR3, the DNA is TGTGCCAGCAGTTTCGGACTAGCGAGATCGTACTTC.

This clonotype has only a few counts. The rearrangement joins TRBV20-1 to TRBJ1-2, with TRBD1 as a possible D gene (5 bases). CDR3 length: 12 amino acids. V shed 6 bases and J shed 4 bases, with 12 bases lying between them. Germline assignment: CDR1 DFQATT and CDR2 SNEGSKA (reference sequence). The CDR3 region has the DNA TGCAGTGCCGGGGGACGGTTCTATGGCTACACCTTC. This codes for CSAGGRFYGYTF.

This chain links TRBV19 with TRBJ1-5; D is unresolved. Trimming removed 1 base from V and 2 bases from J, with 9 bases in between. CDR3 length: 15 amino acids. Germline V gene data show CDR1 as LNHDA and CDR2 as SQIVND (reference sequence). This CDR3 reads CASSIGQAGNQPQHF. CDR3 nucleotides: TGTGCCAGTAGTATAGGGCAGGCGGGCAATCAGCCCCAGCATTTT.

This clonotype was picked up many times. This chain uses TRBV2 with TRBJ2-7; a weak D match, TRBD2 (5 bases). Germline lookup yields CDR1 SNHLY and CDR2 FYNNEI. The CDR3 is 13 amino acids. Trimming shortened V by 8 bases and J by 5 bases, and 16 bases separated the two germline ends. The CDR3 sequence is CASWDGLGDEQYF. DNA of the CDR3: TGTGCCAGCTGGGATGGACTCGGGGACGAGCAGTACTTC.

This clonotype was seen more than once but under ten times. This chain connects TRBV3-1 to TRBJ2-3; D is unresolved. CDR3 length equals 14 residues. Germline V gene data show CDR1 as LGHDT and CDR2 as YNNKEL (reference sequence). Between the trimmed V and J ends, which lost 1 base and 0 bases, there was a span of 5 bases. This CDR3 reads CASSQVRSTDTQYF. CDR3 nucleotides: TGTGCCAGCAGCCAAGTTCGGAGCACAGATACGCAGTATTTT.

This clonotype was detected many times. The gene calls are TRBV29-1 and TRBJ2-5; a possible D gene is TRBD2 (7 bases). The tail of the sequence fits TRBJ2-7 better, so the J call may be wrong. CDR1 and CDR2 from the germline V gene are SQVTM and ANQGSEA. The CDR3 is 11 residues long. CDR3 DNA: TGCAGCGTTGAGAGGGGGGGCGAGCAGTACTTC. Its translation is CSVERGGEQYF.

The CDR3 loop reads CASSYLVGYGYTF. The DNA of the CDR3 is TGTGCCAGCAGTTACCTCGTGGGGTATGGCTACACCTTC. The V and J genes are TRBV6-5 and TRBJ1-2; D is unresolved. There are 13 residues in the CDR3. Germline CDR1 MNHEY, CDR2 SVGAGI. V was clipped by 2 bases and J by 5 bases, with 9 bases between them.

This clonotype was picked up a small number of times. V gene TRBV7-8 combines with J gene TRBJ1-2; TRBD1 is a possible D gene (6 bases). The CDR3 spans 14 residues. Trimming left V 1 base short and J 6 bases short, with 12 bases between. Germline loops: CDR1 SGHVS, CDR2 FQNEAQ. For the CDR3, the DNA is TGTGCCAGCAGCTTAGTTCAGGGGTGGCATGGCTACACCTTC. Its protein product is CASSLVQGWHGYTF. The full variable domain, completed using reference TRBV7-8 and TRBJ1-2, is GAGVSQSPRYKVAKRGQDVALRCDPISGHVSLFWYQQALGQGPEFLTYFQNEAQLDKSGLPSDRFFAERPEGSVSTLKIQRTQQEDSAVYLCASSLVQGWHGYTFGSGTRLTVV.

The chain uses TRBV30 and TRBJ2-2, with D hard to call. The CDR3 spans 13 residues. The germline V gene has CDR1 GTSNPN and CDR2 SVGIG (reference sequence). The V end lost 0 bases, the J end lost 4 bases, and 6 bases lay between the germline ends. CDR3 in amino acids: CAWSVQFTGELFF. CDR3 nucleotide sequence: TGTGCCTGGAGTGTACAGTTCACCGGGGAGCTGTTTTTT.

The rearrangement links TRBV27 to TRBJ2-6; no clear D. CDR1 and CDR2 (germline): MNHEY, SMNVEV (reference sequence). The CDR3 length is 15 residues. With 3 bases removed from V and 1 base from J, the gap between germline ends came to 7 bases. The CDR3 region is CASSFKGSGANVLTF. In nucleotides, the CDR3 is TGTGCCAGCAGTTTTAAGGGTTCTGGGGCCAACGTCCTGACTTTC.

The chain joins TRBV18 to TRBJ2-5; 10 bases are shared with TRBD1. Germline values: CDR1 KGHSH, CDR2 LQKENI. Losses at the gene ends were 4 bases for V and 4 bases for J; bases not matched to a gene: 3. The CDR3 sequence is 14 residues long. The CDR3, as DNA: TGTGCCAGCTCACGCGGGACAGGGGTAGAGACCCAGTACTTC. It translates to CASSRGTGVETQYF.

The chain carries TRBV5-1 and TRBJ2-5; 7 bases fit TRBD2. CDR1 and CDR2 from the germline V gene are SGHRS and YFSETQ. The CDR3 covers 14 residues. Losses at the gene ends were 4 bases for V and 4 bases for J; bases not matched to a gene: 7. The CDR3 sequence is CASSLRTSRETQYF. The DNA for the CDR3 is TGCGCCAGCAGCCTTAGGACTAGTCGAGAGACCCAGTACTTC.

This clonotype was counted a few times. J is TRBJ1-1 and V is TRBV7-2; perhaps TRBD1 as D (5 bases). V shed 8 bases and J shed 3 bases, with 13 bases lying between them. Germline loops: CDR1 SGHTA, CDR2 FQGNSA. The CDR3 consists of 13 residues. The CDR3 bases are TGTGCCAGCGCCGTCAGGGAGGACACTGAAGCTTTCTTT. Translated, it gives CASAVREDTEAFF.